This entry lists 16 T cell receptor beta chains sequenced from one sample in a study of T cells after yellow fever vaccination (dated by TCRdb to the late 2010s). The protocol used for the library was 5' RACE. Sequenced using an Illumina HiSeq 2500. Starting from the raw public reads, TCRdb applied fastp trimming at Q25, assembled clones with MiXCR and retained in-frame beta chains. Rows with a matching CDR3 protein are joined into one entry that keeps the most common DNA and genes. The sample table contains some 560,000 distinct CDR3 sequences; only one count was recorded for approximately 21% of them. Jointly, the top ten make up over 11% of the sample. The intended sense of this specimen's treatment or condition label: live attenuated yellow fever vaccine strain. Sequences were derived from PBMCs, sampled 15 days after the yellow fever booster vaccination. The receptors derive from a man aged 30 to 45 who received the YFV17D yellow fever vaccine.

DNA of the CDR3: TGTGCCAGCAGTACCTCAGGTGCCGTGAGGAATGAGCAGTTCTTC. It encodes CASSTSGAVRNEQFF. The chain couples TRBV12-3 or TRBV12-4 to TRBJ2-1; D gene ambiguous. This CDR3 is built from 15 residues. V gave up 5 bases and J gave up 7 bases, with 18 bases separating them.

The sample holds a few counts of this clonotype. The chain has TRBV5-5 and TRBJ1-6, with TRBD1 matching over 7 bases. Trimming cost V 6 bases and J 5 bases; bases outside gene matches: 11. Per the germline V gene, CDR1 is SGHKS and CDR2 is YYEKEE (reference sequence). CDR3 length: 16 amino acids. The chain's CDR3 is CASTKIGTANNSPLHF. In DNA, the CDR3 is TGTGCCAGCACAAAAATAGGGACAGCTAATAATTCACCCCTCCACTTT.

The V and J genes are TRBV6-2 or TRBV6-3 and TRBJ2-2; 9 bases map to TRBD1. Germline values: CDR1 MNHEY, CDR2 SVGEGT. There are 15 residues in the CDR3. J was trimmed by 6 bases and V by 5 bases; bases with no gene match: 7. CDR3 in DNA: TGTGCCAGCAGTCACGCCGGGACAGGGTCCGGGGAGCTGTTTTTT. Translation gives CASSHAGTGSGELFF.

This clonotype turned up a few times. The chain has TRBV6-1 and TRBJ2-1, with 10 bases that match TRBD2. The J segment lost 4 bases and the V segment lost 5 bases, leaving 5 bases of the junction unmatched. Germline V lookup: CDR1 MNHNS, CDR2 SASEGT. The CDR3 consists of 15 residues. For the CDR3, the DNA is TGTGCCAGCAGTCAAACTAGCGGGGTATACAATGAGCAGTTCTTC. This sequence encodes CASSQTSGVYNEQFF.

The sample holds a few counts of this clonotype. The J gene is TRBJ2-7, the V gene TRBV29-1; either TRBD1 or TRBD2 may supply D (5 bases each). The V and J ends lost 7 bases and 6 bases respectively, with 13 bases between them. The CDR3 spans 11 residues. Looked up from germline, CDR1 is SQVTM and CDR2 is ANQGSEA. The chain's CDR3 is CSGGSIREQYF. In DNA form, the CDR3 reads TGCAGCGGGGGGAGTATACGCGAGCAGTACTTC.

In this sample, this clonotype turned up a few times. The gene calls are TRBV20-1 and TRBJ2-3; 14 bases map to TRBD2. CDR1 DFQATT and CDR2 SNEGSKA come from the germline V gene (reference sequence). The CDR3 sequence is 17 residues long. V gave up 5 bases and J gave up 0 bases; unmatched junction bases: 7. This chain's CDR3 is CSAPGTSGRPSTDTQYF. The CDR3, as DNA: TGCAGTGCTCCCGGGACTAGCGGGAGACCTAGCACAGATACGCAGTATTTT.

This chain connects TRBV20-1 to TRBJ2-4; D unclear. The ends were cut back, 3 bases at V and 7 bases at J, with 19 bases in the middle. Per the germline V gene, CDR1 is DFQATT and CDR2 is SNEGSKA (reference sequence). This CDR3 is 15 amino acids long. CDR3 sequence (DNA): TGCAGTGCTAGGCGCCCGCTTGGTGGTTGGAACATTCAGTACTTC. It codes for CSARRPLGGWNIQYF.

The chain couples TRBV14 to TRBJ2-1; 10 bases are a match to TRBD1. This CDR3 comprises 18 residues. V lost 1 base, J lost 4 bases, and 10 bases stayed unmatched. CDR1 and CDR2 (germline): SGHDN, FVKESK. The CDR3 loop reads CASSQVGQGGLFYNEQFF. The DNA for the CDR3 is TGTGCCAGCAGCCAAGTCGGACAGGGGGGGCTCTTTTACAATGAGCAGTTCTTC.

DNA of the CDR3: TGTGCCAGCAGTTCTCCGGGATCGGAGCAGTTCTTC. It specifies CASSSPGSEQFF. The V call is TRBV6-5, the J call TRBJ2-1, with a possible D match to TRBD2 (5 bases). Looked up from germline, CDR1 is MNHEY and CDR2 is SVGAGI. CDR3 length: 12 residues. Trimming took 4 bases from V and 10 from J, leaving 11 bases between them.

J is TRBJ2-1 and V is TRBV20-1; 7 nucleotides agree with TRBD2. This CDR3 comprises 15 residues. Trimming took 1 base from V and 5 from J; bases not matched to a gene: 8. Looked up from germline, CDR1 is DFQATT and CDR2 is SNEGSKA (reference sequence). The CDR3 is CSARALPSGHNEQFF. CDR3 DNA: TGCAGTGCTAGAGCTTTACCTAGCGGCCACAATGAGCAGTTCTTC.

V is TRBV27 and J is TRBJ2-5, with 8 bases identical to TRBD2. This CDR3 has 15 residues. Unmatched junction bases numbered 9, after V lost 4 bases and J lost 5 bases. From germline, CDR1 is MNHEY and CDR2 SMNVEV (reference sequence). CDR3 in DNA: TGTGCCAGCAGTTCCCAGACGGGAGGGATGGAGACCCAGTACTTC. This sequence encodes CASSSQTGGMETQYF.

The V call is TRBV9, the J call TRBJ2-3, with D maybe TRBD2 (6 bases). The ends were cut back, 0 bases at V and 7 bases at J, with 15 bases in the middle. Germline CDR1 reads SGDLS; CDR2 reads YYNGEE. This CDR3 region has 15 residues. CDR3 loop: CASSVGGSGLYTQYF. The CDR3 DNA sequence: TGTGCCAGCAGCGTAGGTGGGTCGGGACTTTATACGCAGTATTTT.

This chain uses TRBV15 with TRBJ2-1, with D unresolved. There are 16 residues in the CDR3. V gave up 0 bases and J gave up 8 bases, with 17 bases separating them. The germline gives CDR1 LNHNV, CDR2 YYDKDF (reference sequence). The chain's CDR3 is CATSRDGRAMRYEQFF. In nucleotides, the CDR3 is TGTGCCACCAGCAGAGATGGACGGGCAATGCGGTATGAGCAGTTCTTC.

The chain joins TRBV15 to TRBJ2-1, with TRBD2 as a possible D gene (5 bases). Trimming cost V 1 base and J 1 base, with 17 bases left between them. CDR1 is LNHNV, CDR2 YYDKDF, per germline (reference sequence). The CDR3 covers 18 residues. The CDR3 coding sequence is TGTGCCACCAGCAGAGTCTTGACCGGCGGGTGGTCCTACAATGAGCAGTTCTTC. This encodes CATSRVLTGGWSYNEQFF.

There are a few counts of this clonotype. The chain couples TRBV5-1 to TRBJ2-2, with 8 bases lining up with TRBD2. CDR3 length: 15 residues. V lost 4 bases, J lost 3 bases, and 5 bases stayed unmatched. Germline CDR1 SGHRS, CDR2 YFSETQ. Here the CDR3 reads CASSPGGTHTGELFF. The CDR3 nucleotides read TGCGCCAGCAGCCCGGGGGGGACCCACACCGGGGAGCTGTTTTTT.

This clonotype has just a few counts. The chain's CDR3 is CATSDPSTGGETQYF. CDR3 bases: TGTGCCACCAGTGACCCTTCCACCGGAGGGGAGACCCAGTACTTC. V usage is TRBV24-1 and J usage is TRBJ2-5; D is possibly TRBD2 (6 bases). The CDR3 length is 15 residues. From germline, CDR1 is KGHDR and CDR2 SFDVKD. Between the trimmed V and J ends, which lost 4 bases and 5 bases, there was a span of 16 bases.